This TCR beta chain stems from a study of blood T cells in healthy people across ages. Extraction yielded at least 6 micrograms of total RNA per sample. Worth noting for this clonotype: Antigen specificity is unknown.

It was with a sample-barcoded 5' primer and a J-beta primer mix that a second PCR of about 6 to 12 cycles was run. MiXCR, run by TCRdb on the 5' RACE reads, gives a single entry per CDR3 protein. The sample consists of around 1,100,000 distinct CDR3 sequences, about two fifths of them appearing once. Findings and limits, study-wide: Among T cells, TCR beta diversity per million cells dropped roughly linearly as age rose. Strongly correlated with naive T cell percentage was TCR beta diversity. The unsorted PBMCs prevented any conclusive comparison of naive versus antigen-experienced cells.

Sample: blood. This TCR was sampled from a young man in good health.

In DNA form, the CDR3 reads TGCAGCGTGGCCCCAAGGCTACAACAAGAGACCCAGTACTTC. It specifies CSVAPRLQQETQYF. The rearrangement joins TRBV29-1 to TRBJ2-5; D gene uncertain. The CDR3 covers 14 residues. The V end was cut by 6 bases, the J end by 2 bases, with 16 bases between. The germline CDR1 and CDR2 sequences are SQVTM and ANQGSEA.